This T cell receptor (beta chain) derives from a study of technical replicates of blood from a handful of donors. The data were produced by immunoSEQ multiplex PCR, yet TCRdb's version contains in-frame clones alone and is incomplete. The data contain approximately 80,000 clones, about 91% of them singletons. V lost 1 base and J 7 bases, leaving 10 bases between the germline ends. This CDR3 has 14 residues. Germline values: CDR1 MGHRA, CDR2 YSYEKL. The origin of this receptor is a human donor in good health. The sample consisted of T cells isolated from PBMCs. The V and J genes are TRBV4-1 and TRBJ1-4, with D maybe TRBD1 (6 bases). DNA for the CDR3: TGCGCCAGCAGCCAAGGGCAGGGGCGTGAAAAACTGTTTTTT. Its protein product is CASSQGQGREKLFF.